Listed below are T cell receptor beta chains from one sample, sequenced in a study of shared clonotypes between healthy human individuals. Repertoires were generated with immunoSEQ multiplex PCR, while TCRdb's copy carries only in-frame clones and drops some. The sample records some 1,900,000 clones, around 96% being singletons. Sequenced: naive CD8+ T cells sorted from blood. These receptors all come from a man aged 18 to 29 in good health. Each CDR3 is given with its conserved first and last residue. Fields, in order: D gene, J gene, V gene, clone size, CDR3 DNA, CDR3 protein. The D gene is left open where the match is weak. Expanded clones get a size class; other rows say once, few or many, or leave the size out.

NA | TRBJ1-5 | TRBV12-5 | NA | TGTGCTAGTGGTTTGGTAAGTGATCGGGCTAGCAATCAGCCCCAGCATTTT | CASGLVSDRASNQPQHF
TRBD2 | TRBJ2-1 | TRBV15 | NA | TGTGCCACCAGCAGAGATCGGGGGGGATCCTACAATGAGCAGTTCTTC | CATSRDRGGSYNEQFF
NA | TRBJ1-2 | TRBV14 | NA | TGTGCCAGCAGCCCGGGGGTAGGCGGCTACACCTTC | CASSPGVGGYTF
TRBD1 | TRBJ2-7 | TRBV28 | NA | TGTGCCAGCAGTTCGGGACAGAGCTCCTACGAGCAGTACTTC | CASSSGQSSYEQYF
TRBD2 | TRBJ2-1 | TRBV19 | NA | TGTGCCAGTGCGGGACTAGCGGGTCCCTACAATGAGCAGTTCTTC | CASAGLAGPYNEQFF
NA | TRBJ2-1 | TRBV7-9 | NA | TGTGCCAGCAGCTTACCGGTTAGAGATGAGCAGTTCTTC | CASSLPVRDEQFF
NA | TRBJ1-2 | TRBV30 | NA | TGTGCCTGGAGTGTACGGGATGGCTACACCTTC | CAWSVRDGYTF
NA | TRBJ2-3 | TRBV27 | NA | TGTGCCAGCAGTTTAGGGACAACAAGCGCGGATACGCAGTATTTT | CASSLGTTSADTQYF
NA | TRBJ2-5 | TRBV9 | NA | TGTGCCAGCAGCCCCAACGGAAGCGGAGAGACCCAGTACTTC | CASSPNGSGETQYF
TRBD2 | TRBJ2-5 | TRBV5-4 | NA | TGTGCCAGCAGCCCTGGACTAGCGGGGGCCTTAGGGGAGACCCAGTACTTC | CASSPGLAGALGETQYF
NA | TRBJ2-7 | TRBV7-3 | NA | TGTGCCAGCAGCTCCCTAGACAGAGCCTACGAGCAGTACTTC | CASSSLDRAYEQYF
NA | TRBJ1-1 | TRBV4-1 | NA | TGCGCCAGCAGCCAAGATACCCAGTTGAACACTGAAGCTTTCTTT | CASSQDTQLNTEAFF
TRBD2 | TRBJ2-5 | TRBV10-1 | NA | TGCGCCAGCAGTGCCGGACTAGGGGACCAGGAGACCCAGTACTTC | CASSAGLGDQETQYF
NA | TRBJ1-1 | TRBV11-2 | NA | TGTGCCAGCAGCTTAGACTGGGGGAACACTGAAGCTTTCTTT | CASSLDWGNTEAFF
NA | TRBJ2-7 | TRBV19 | NA | TGTGCCAGTAGTGCAACACGGTCCCCCTACGAGCAGTACTTC | CASSATRSPYEQYF
NA | TRBJ2-7 | TRBV5-5 | NA | TGTGCCAGCAGCTTGGGGACCGGGACGCTCTACGAGCAGTACTTC | CASSLGTGTLYEQYF
NA | TRBJ1-5 | TRBV27 | NA | TGTGCCAGCAGTTCATGGGGTCCGCAGCCCCAGCATTTT | CASSSWGPQPQHF
TRBD2 | TRBJ2-1 | TRBV27 | NA | TGTGCCAGCAGTCCCCAGCGGGGGGGCAACCTTGAGCAGTTCTTC | CASSPQRGGNLEQFF
TRBD2 | TRBJ2-2 | TRBV19 | NA | TGTGCCAGTAGTGTGATAGCGGGGTATGACGGGGAGCTGTTTTTT | CASSVIAGYDGELFF
TRBD2 | TRBJ2-1 | TRBV4-2 | NA | TGTGCCAGCAGCCAAGATCCGGGGGGGTCCTACAATGAGCAGTTCTTC | CASSQDPGGSYNEQFF
NA | TRBJ1-4 | TRBV11-2 | NA | TGTGCCAGCAGCCCGACGCCGGGGCTGAGGGAAAAACTGTTTTTT | CASSPTPGLREKLFF
NA | TRBJ2-1 | TRBV7-9 | NA | TGTGCCAGCAGCTTAGTTCGCCATGAGCAGTTCTTC | CASSLVRHEQFF
NA | TRBJ2-7 | TRBV4-1 | NA | TGCGCCAGCAGCCAAGAAGGTAGCACCAACGAGCAGTACTTC | CASSQEGSTNEQYF
NA | TRBJ2-6 | TRBV19 | once | TGTGCCAGTAGTATGATGGGATACTCTGGGGCCAACGTCCTGACTTTC | CASSMMGYSGANVLTF
TRBD1 | TRBJ2-7 | TRBV9 | NA | TGTGCCAGCTCTGGGGGACAGCGTCCTAGCTCCTACGAGCAGTACTTC | CASSGGQRPSSYEQYF